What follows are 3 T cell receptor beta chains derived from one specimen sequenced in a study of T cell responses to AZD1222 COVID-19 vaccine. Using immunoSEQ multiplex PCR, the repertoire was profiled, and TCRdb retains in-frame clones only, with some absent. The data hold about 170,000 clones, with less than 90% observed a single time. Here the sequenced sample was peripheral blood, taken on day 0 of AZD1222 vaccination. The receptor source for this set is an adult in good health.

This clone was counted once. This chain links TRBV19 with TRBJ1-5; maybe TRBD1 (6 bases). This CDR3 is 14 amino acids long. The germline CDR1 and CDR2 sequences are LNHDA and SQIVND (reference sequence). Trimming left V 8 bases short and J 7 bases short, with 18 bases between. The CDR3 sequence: CASGYTGAGQPQHF. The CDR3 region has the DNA TGTGCCAGTGGCTACACGGGGGCGGGACAGCCCCAGCATTTT.

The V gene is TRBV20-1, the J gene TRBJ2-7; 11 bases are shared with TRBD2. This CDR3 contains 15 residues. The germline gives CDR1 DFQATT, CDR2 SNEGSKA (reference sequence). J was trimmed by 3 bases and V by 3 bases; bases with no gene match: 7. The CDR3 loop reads CSASLSSGRYYEQYF. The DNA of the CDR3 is TGCAGTGCTAGTCTGTCTAGCGGGAGGTACTACGAGCAGTACTTC.

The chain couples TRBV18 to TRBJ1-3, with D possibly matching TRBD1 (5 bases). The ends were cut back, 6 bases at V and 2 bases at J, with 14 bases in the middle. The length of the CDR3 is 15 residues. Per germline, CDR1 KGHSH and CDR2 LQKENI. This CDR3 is CASSRTEGTGNTIYF. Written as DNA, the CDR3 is TGTGCCAGCTCCCGGACGGAGGGGACTGGAAACACCATATATTTT.